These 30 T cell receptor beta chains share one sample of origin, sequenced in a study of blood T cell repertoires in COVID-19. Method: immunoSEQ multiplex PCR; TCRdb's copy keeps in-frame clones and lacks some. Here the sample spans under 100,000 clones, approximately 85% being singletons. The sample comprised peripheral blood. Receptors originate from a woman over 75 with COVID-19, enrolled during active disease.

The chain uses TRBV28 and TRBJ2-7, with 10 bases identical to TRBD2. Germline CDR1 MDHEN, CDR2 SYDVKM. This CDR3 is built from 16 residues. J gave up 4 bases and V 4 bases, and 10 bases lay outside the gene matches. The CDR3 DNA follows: TGTGCCAGCAGTTCTCCCTGGGCTAGCGGGAGTTACGAGCAGTACTTC. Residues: CASSSPWASGSYEQYF.

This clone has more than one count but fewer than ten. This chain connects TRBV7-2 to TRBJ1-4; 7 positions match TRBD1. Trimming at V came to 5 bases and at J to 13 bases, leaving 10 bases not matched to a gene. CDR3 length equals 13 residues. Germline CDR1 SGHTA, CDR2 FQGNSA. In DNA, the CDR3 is TGTGCCAGCAGCCCCTGGGACAGTTCTAGACTGTTTTTT. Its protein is CASSPWDSSRLFF.

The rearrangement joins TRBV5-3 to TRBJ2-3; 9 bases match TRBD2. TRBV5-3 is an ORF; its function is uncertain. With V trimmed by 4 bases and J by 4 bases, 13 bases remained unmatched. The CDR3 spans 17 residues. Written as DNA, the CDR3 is TGTGCCAGAAGCGCTACTAGGACTAGCGTACCCCCAGATACGCAGTATTTT. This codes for CARSATRTSVPPDTQYF.

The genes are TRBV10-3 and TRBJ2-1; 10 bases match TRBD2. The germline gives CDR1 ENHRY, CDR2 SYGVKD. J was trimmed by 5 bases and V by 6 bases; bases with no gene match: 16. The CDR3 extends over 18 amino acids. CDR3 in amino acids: CAIRLKPSGGDTNNEQFF. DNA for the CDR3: TGTGCCATCAGACTAAAACCTAGCGGGGGCGATACTAACAATGAGCAGTTCTTC.

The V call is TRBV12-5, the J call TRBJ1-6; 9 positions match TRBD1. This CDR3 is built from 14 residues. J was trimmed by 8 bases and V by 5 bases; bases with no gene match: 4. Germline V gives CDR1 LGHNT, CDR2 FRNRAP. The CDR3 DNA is TGTGCTAGTGGTCCCGACAGGGGGTATTCACCCCTCCACTTT. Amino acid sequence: CASGPDRGYSPLHF.

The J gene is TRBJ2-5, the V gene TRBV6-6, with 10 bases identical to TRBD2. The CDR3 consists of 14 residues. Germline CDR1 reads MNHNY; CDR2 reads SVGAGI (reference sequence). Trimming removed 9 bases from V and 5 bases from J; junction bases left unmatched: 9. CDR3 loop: CASIAGGLVETQYF. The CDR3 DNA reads TGTGCCAGTATAGCGGGAGGACTGGTTGAGACCCAGTACTTC.

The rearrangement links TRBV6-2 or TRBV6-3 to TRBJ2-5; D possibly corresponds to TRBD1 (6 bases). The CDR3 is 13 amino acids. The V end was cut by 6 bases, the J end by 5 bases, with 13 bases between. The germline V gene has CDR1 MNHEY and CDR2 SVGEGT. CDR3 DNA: TGTGCCAGCAGCATTACAGGGTCCGAGACCCAGTACTTC. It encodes CASSITGSETQYF.

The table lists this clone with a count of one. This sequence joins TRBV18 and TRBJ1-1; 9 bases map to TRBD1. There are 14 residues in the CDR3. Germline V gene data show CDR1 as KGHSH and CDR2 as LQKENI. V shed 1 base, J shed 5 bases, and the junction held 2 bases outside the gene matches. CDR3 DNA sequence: TGTGCCAGCTCACCACGGACAGGGGTGACTGAAGCTTTCTTT. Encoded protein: CASSPRTGVTEAFF.

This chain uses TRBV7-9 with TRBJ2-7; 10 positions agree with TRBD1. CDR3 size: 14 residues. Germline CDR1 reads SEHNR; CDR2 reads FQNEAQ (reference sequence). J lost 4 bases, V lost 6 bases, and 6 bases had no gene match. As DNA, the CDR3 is TGTGCCAGCAGTCGTGGACAGGGGGGGTACGAGCAGTACTTC. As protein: CASSRGQGGYEQYF.

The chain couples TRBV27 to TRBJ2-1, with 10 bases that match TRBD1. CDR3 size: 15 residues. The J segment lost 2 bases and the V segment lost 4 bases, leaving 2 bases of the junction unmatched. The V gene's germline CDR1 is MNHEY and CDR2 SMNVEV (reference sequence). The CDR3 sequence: CASSYGQGAYNEQFF. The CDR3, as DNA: TGTGCCAGCAGTTACGGACAGGGGGCCTACAATGAGCAGTTCTTC.

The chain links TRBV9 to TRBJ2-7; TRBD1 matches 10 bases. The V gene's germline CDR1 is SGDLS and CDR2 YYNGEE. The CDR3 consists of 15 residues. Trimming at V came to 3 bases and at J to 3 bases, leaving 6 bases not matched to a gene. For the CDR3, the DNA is TGTGCCAGCAGCGCCCCCGGGACAGGGGACTACGAGCAGTACTTC. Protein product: CASSAPGTGDYEQYF.

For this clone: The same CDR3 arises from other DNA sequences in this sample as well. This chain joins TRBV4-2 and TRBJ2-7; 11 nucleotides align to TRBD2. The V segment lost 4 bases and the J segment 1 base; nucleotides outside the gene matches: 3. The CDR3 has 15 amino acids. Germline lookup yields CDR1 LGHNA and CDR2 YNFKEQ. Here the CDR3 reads CASSLGTSGSYEQYF. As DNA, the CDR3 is TGTGCCAGCAGCCTCGGGACTAGCGGATCCTACGAGCAGTACTTC.

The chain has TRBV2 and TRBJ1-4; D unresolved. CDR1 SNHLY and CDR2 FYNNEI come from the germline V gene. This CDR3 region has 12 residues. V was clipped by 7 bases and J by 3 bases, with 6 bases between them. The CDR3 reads CASKRANEKLFF. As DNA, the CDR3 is TGTGCCAGCAAGAGAGCTAATGAAAAACTGTTTTTT.

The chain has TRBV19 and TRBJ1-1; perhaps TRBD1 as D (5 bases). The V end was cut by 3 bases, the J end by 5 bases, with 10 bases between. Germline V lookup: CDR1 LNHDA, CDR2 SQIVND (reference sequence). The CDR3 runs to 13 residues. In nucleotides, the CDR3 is TGTGCCAGTAGTATTTGGGGGGGAACTGAAGCTTTCTTT. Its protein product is CASSIWGGTEAFF.

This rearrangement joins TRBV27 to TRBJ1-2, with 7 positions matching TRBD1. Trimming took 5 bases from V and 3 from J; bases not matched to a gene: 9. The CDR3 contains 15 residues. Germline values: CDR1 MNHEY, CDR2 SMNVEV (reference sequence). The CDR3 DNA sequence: TGTGCCAGCAGTCGCAGACAGGGTCTATACTATGGCTACACCTTC. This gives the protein CASSRRQGLYYGYTF.

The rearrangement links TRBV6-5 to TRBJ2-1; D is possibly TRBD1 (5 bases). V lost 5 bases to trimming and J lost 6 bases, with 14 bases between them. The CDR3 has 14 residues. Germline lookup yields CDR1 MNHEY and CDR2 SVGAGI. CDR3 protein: CASSPTAGFNEQFF. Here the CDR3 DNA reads TGTGCCAGCAGTCCTACTGCAGGGTTCAATGAGCAGTTCTTC.

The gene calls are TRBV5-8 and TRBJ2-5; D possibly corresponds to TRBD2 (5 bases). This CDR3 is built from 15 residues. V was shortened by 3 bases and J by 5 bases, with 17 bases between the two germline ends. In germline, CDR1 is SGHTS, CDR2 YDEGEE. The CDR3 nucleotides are TGTGCCAGCAGCTCCCCGGACTTACCCAGGGAGACCCAGTACTTC. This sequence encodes CASSSPDLPRETQYF.

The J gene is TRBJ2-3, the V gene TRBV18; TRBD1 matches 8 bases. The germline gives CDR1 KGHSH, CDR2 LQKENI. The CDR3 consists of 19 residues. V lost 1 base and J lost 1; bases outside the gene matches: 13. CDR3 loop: CASSPLLGQEPWGTDTQYF. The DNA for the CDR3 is TGTGCCAGCTCACCACTTCTGGGACAGGAGCCTTGGGGCACAGATACGCAGTATTTT.

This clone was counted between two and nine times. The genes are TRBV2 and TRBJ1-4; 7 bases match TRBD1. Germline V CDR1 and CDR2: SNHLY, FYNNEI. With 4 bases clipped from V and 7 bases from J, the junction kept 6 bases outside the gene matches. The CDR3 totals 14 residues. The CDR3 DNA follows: TGTGCCAGCAGTGTTACAGGGGAACGTGAAAAACTGTTTTTT. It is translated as CASSVTGEREKLFF.

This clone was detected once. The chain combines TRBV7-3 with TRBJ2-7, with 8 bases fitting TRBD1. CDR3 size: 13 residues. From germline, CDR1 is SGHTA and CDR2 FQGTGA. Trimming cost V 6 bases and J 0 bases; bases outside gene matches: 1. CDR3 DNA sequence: TGTGCCAGCAGTGGACAGGGCTCCTACGAGCAGTACTTC. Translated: CASSGQGSYEQYF.

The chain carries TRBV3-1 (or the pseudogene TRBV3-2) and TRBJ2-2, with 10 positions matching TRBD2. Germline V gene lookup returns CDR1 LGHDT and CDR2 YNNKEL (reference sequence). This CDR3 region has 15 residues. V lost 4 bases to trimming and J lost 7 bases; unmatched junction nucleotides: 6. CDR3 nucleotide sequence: TGTGCCAGCAGCCCACTAGCGGGAATAGTCGGGGAGCTGTTTTTT. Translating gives CASSPLAGIVGELFF.

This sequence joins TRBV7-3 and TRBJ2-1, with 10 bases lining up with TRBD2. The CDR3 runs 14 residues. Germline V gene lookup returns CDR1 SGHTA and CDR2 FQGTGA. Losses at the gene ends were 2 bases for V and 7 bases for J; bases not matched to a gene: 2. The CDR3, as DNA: TGTGCCAGCAGCTTACTAGCGGGAGAAAATGAGCAGTTCTTC. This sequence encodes CASSLLAGENEQFF.

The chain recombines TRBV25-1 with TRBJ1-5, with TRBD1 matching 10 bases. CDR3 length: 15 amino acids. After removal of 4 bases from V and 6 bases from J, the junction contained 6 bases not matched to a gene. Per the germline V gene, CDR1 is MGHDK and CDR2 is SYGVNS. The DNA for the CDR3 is TGTGCCAGCAGTGCGGGGGACAGGGGAAGTCAGCCCCAGCATTTT. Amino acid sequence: CASSAGDRGSQPQHF.

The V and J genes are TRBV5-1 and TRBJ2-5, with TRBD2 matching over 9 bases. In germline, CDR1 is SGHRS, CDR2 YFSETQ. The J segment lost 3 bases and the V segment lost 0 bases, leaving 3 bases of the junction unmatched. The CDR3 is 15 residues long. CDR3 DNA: TGCGCCAGCAGCTTGGTGCCTAGCGGGAAAGAGACCCAGTACTTC. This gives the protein CASSLVPSGKETQYF.

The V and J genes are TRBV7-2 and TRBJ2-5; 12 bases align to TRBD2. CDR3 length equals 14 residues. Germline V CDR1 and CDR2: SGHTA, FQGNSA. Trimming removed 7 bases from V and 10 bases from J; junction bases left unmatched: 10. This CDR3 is CASTETSGGGVQYF. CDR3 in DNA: TGTGCCAGCACCGAGACTAGCGGGGGCGGGGTCCAGTACTTC.

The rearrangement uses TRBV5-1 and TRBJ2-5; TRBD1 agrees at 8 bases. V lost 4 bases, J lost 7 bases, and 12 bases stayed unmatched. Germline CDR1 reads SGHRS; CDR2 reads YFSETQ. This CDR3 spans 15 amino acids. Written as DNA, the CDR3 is TGCGCCAGCAGCATCGGACAGGGCTCGGGGTGGACCCAGTACTTC. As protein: CASSIGQGSGWTQYF.

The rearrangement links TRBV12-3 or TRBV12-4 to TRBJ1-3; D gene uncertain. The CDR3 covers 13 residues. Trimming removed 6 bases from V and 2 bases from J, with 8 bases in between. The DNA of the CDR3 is TGTGCCAGCAGAAACAGTGCTGGAAACACCATATATTTT. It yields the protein CASRNSAGNTIYF.

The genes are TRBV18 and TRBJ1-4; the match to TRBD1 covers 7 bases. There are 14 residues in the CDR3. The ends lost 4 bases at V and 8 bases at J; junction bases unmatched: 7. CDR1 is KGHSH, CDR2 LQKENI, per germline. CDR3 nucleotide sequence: TGTGCCAGCTCACGACAGGGCGGGGAGGAAAAACTGTTTTTT. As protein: CASSRQGGEEKLFF.

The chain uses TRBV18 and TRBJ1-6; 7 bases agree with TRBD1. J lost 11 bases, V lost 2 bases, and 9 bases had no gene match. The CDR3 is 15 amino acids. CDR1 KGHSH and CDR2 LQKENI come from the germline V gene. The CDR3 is CASSPRDSPSTPLHF. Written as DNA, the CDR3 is TGTGCCAGCTCACCAAGGGACAGTCCCAGTACACCCCTCCACTTT.

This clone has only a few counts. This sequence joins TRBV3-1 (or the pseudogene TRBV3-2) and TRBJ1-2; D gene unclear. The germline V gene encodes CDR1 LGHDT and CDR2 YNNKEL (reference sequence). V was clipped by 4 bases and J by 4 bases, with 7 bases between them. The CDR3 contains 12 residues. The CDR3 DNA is TGTGCCAGCAGCCCAGGTGGCTATGGCTACACCTTC. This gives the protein CASSPGGYGYTF.